This T cell receptor (beta chain) emerged from a study of blood T cells in healthy people across ages. The germline CDR1 and CDR2 sequences are DFQATT and SNEGSKA (reference sequence). CDR3 size: 13 residues. Losses at the gene ends were 8 bases for V and 1 base for J; bases not matched to a gene: 5. With a J-beta primer mix and a sample-barcoded 5' primer, a second PCR ran about 7 to 12 cycles. MiXCR was run by TCRdb on the 5' RACE reads, yielding one entry per CDR3 protein. Of about 830,000 distinct CDR3 sequences listed, roughly 60% are singletons. Sequenced material: blood. This sequence originates from a man under 40 in good health. The chain uses TRBV20-1 and TRBJ2-1, with 7 bases lining up with TRBD2. CDR3 sequence: CSPTSASYNEQFF. The CDR3 nucleotides read TGCAGTCCTACTAGCGCATCCTACAATGAGCAGTTCTTC.